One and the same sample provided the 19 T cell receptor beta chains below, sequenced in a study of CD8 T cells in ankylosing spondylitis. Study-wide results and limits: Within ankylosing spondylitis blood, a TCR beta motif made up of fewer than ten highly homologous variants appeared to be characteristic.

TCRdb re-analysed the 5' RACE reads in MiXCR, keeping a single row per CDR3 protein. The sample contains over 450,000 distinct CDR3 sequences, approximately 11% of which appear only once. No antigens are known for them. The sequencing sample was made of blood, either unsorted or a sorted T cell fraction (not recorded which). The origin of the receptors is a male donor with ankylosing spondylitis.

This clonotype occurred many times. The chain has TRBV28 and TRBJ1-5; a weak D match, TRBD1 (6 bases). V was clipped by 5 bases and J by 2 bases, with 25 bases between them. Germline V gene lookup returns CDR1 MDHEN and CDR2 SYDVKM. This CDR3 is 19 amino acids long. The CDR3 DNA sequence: TGTGCCAGCAGTCTCTGGGGGGCGGGTAGGGGCGAGGGCAATCAGCCCCAGCATTTT. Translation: CASSLWGAGRGEGNQPQHF.

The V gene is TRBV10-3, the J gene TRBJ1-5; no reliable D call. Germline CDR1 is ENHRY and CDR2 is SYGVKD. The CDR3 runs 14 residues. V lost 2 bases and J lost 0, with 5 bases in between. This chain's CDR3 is CAISEKYSNQPQHF. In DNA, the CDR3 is TGTGCCATCAGTGAGAAGTATAGCAATCAGCCCCAGCATTTT.

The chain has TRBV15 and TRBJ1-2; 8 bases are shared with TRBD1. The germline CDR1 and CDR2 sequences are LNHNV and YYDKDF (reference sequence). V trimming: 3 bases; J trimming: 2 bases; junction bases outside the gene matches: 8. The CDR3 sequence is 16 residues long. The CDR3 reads CATSSGETGVNYGYTF. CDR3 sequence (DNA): TGTGCCACCAGCAGCGGGGAGACAGGGGTAAACTATGGCTACACCTTC.

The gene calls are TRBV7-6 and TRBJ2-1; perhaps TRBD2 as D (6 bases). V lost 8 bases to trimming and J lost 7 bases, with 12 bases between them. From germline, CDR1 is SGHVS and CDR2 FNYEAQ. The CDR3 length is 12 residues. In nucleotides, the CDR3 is TGTGCCAGCGGACTATTGGGTAATGAGCAGTTCTTC. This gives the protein CASGLLGNEQFF. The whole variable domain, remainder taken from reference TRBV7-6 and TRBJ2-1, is GAGVSQSPRYKVTKRGQDVALRCDPISGHVSLYWYRQALGQGPEFLTYFNYEAQQDKSGLPNDRFSAERPEGSISTLTIQRTEQRDSAMYRCASGLLGNEQFFGPGTRLTVL.

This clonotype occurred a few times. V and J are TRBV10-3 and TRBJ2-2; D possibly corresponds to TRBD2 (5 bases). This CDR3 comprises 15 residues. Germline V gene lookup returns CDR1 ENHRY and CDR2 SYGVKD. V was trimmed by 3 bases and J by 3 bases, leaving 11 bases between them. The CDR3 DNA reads TGTGCCATCAGTGAAGGTGGAGGTGACACCGGGGAGCTGTTTTTT. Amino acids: CAISEGGGDTGELFF.

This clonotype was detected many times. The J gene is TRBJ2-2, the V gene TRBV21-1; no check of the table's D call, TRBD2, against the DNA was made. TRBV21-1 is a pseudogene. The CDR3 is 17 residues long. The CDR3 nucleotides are TGTGCCAGCAGCAAAGTTGAAGCGGGAGGGAACACCGGGGAGCTGTTTTTT. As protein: CASSKVEAGGNTGELFF.

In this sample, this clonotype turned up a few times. CDR3 loop: CASSFSAGSMNTEAFF. The CDR3 nucleotides are TGTGCCAGCAGTTTTAGCGCAGGATCCATGAACACTGAAGCTTTCTTT. The chain couples TRBV12-3 or TRBV12-4 to TRBJ1-1; the D is unclear. The CDR3 is made up of 16 amino acids. Between the trimmed V and J ends, which lost 3 bases and 0 bases, there was a span of 14 bases.

CDR3 bases: TGTGCCAGCAGCGTCGGGACAGGGGCAGAGACCCAGTACTTC. Protein: CASSVGTGAETQYF. The chain links TRBV9 to TRBJ2-5; 10 bases are shared with TRBD1. The CDR3 sequence is 14 residues long. Per the germline V gene, CDR1 is SGDLS and CDR2 is YYNGEE. With 2 bases clipped from V and 4 bases from J, the junction kept 2 bases outside the gene matches.

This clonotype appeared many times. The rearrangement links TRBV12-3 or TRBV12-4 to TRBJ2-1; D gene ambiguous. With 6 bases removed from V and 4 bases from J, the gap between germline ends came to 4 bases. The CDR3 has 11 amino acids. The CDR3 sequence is CASSTYNEQFF. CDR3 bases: TGTGCCAGCAGCACATACAATGAGCAGTTCTTC.

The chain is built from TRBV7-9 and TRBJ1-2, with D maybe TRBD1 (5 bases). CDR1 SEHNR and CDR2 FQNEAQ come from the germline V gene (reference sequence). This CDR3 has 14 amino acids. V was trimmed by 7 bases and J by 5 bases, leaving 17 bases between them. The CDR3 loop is CASIQGQGRYGYTF. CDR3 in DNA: TGTGCCAGCATCCAAGGCCAGGGAAGGTATGGCTACACCTTC.

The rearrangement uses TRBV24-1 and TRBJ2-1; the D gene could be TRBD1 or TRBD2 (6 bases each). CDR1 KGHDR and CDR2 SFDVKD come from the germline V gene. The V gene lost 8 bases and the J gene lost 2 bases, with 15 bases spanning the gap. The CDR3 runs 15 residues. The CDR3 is CATKGGDSTYNEQFF. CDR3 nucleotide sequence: TGTGCCACCAAGGGGGGAGACAGTACCTACAATGAGCAGTTCTTC.

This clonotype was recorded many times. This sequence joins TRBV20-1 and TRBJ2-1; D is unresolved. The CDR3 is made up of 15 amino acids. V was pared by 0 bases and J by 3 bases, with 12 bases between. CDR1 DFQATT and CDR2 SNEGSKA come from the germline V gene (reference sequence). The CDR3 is CSARDPGPYYNEQFF. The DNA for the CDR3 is TGCAGTGCTAGAGACCCCGGGCCGTACTACAATGAGCAGTTCTTC.

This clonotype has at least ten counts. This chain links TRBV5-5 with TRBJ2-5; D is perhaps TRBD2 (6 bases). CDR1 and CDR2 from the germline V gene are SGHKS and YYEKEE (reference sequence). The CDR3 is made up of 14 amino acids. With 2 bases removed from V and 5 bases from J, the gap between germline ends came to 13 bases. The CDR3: CASSLHRDWETQYF. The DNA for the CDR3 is TGTGCCAGCAGCTTACACCGGGACTGGGAGACCCAGTACTTC.

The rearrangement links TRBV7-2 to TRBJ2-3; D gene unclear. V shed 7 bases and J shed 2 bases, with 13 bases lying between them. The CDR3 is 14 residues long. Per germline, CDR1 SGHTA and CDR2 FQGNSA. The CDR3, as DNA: TGTGCCAGCACCAAGACCAGAGCCACAGATACGCAGTATTTT. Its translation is CASTKTRATDTQYF.

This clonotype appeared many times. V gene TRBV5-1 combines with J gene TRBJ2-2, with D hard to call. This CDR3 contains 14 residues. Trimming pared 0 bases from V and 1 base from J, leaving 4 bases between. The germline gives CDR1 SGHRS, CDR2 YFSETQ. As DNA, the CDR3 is TGCGCCAGCAGCTTGGACGGGAACACCGGGGAGCTGTTTTTT. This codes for CASSLDGNTGELFF. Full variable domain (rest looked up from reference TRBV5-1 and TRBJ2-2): KAGVTQTPRYLIKTRGQQVTLSCSPISGHRSVSWYQQTPGQGLQFLFEYFSETQRNKGNFPGRFSGRQFSNSRSEMNVSTLELGDSALYLCASSLDGNTGELFFGEGSRLTVL.

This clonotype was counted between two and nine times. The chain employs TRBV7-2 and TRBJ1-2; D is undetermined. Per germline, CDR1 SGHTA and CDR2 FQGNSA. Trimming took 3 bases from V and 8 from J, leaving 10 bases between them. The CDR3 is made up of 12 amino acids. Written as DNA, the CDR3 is TGTGCCAGCAGCTTCACGGCGAGGGGCTACACCTTC. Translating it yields CASSFTARGYTF.

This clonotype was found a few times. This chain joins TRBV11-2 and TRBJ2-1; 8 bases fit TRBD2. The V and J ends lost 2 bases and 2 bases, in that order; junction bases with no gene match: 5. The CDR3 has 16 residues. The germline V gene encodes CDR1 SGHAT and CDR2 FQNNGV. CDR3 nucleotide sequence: TGTGCCAGCAGCTTATTCCAGCGGGAGACCTACAATGAGCAGTTCTTC. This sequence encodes CASSLFQRETYNEQFF.

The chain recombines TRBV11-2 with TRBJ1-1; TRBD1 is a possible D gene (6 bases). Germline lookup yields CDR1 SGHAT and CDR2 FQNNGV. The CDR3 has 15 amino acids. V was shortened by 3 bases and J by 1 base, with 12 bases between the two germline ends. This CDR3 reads CASSFRGHPNTEAFF. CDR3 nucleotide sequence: TGTGCCAGCAGCTTTAGGGGACACCCGAACACTGAAGCTTTCTTT.

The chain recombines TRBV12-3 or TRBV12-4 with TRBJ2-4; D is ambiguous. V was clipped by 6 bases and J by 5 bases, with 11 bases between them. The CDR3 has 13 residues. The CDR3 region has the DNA TGTGCCAGCAGCCTAGGACCTGAAAACATTCAGTACTTC. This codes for CASSLGPENIQYF.